The source of this TCR beta chain is a study of T cells in Graves' hyperthyroidism and ophthalmopathy. V lost 7 bases and J lost 0, with 9 bases in between. CDR3 size: 13 residues. The germline gives CDR1 WNHNN, CDR2 SYGVQD (reference sequence). Using RNA transcripts as the source, TCR beta CDR3 regions were amplified. The HTBI set primed first-round TCR CDR3 RT-PCR. TCRdb reprocessed the multiplex PCR reads with MiXCR, giving one entry per CDR3 protein. This table has hundreds of thousands of distinct CDR3 sequences, approximately 14% appearing once. The sequence came from a woman aged 18-29 years with Graves' hyperthyroidism. The sample was blood. The chain recombines TRBV10-1 with TRBJ1-1, with D unresolved. CDR3 amino acids: CASIEPMNTEAFF. As DNA, the CDR3 is TGCGCCAGCATAGAGCCCATGAACACTGAAGCTTTCTTT.